These 27 T cell receptor beta chains were all obtained from the same sample, sequenced in a study of T cells after posttransplantation cyclophosphamide. Repertoires were generated with immunoSEQ multiplex PCR, while TCRdb's copy carries only in-frame clones and drops some. The repertoire consists of some 40,000 clones, none detected only once. The sample consisted of PBMCs. The receptors here all came from a woman between 45 and 65 years old in good health and a related stem cell transplant donor.

This clone was observed at least ten times. For the CDR3, the DNA is TGTGCCAGCGGGCTGAGCAATCAGCCCCAGCATTTT. Translating gives CASGLSNQPQHF. This chain links TRBV7-8 with TRBJ1-5; D gene unclear. Trimming stripped 8 bases from V and 1 base from J, with 6 bases between. The length of the CDR3 is 12 residues. CDR1 and CDR2 from the germline V gene are SGHVS and FQNEAQ.

This clone was seen at least ten times. The chain couples TRBV6-1 to TRBJ2-2; D is uncertain. Trimming shortened V by 2 bases and J by 2 bases, and 6 bases separated the two germline ends. Germline CDR1 MNHNS, CDR2 SASEGT. The CDR3 contains 14 residues. CDR3 nucleotide sequence: TGTGCCAGCAGTGAACAGATCAACACCGGGGAGCTGTTTTTT. Protein product: CASSEQINTGELFF.

This clone has at least ten counts. The chain carries TRBV28 and TRBJ1-1; D is unresolved. This CDR3 has 10 residues. V was trimmed by 6 bases and J by 3 bases, leaving 2 bases between them. CDR1 is MDHEN and CDR2 is SYDVKM in the germline V gene. The DNA of the CDR3 is TGTGCCAGCAGCTACACTGAAGCTTTCTTT. Residues: CASSYTEAFF.

The V gene is TRBV30, the J gene TRBJ2-5; no definite D call. The length of the CDR3 is 12 residues. V lost 3 bases, J lost 9 bases, and 14 bases lay in between. Germline CDR1 GTSNPN, CDR2 SVGIG (reference sequence). CDR3 sequence: CAWRLPLKPQYF. The CDR3 coding sequence is TGTGCCTGGAGGCTGCCCCTAAAGCCCCAGTACTTC.

This clone was counted at least ten times. The rearrangement links TRBV7-9 to TRBJ1-4; no clear D. CDR1 and CDR2 (germline): SEHNR, FQNEAQ (reference sequence). The ends were cut back, 5 bases at V and 7 bases at J, with 8 bases in the middle. The CDR3 length is 12 residues. The CDR3 is CASSHNFEKLFF. In DNA, the CDR3 is TGTGCCAGCAGCCATAACTTTGAAAAACTGTTTTTT. The entire variable domain, with the rest obtained from reference TRBV7-9 and TRBJ1-4, is as follows: DTGVSQNPRHKITKRGQNVTFRCDPISEHNRLYWYRQTLGQGPEFLTYFQNEAQLEKSRLLSDRFSAERPKGSFSTLEIQRTEQGDSAMYLCASSHNFEKLFFGSGTQLSVL.

Ten or more counts support this clone. The CDR3 region has the DNA TGCGCCAGCAGCTTGGCCATCAACACTGAAGCTTTCTTT. The encoded protein is CASSLAINTEAFF. The rearrangement links TRBV5-1 to TRBJ1-1; no clear D gene. Looked up from germline, CDR1 is SGHRS and CDR2 is YFSETQ. Trimming removed 0 bases from V and 2 bases from J, with 5 bases in between. The CDR3 covers 13 residues.

This clone was recorded many times. The V gene is TRBV11-2, the J gene TRBJ1-2; D may be TRBD1 (5 bases). V was pared by 4 bases and J by 8 bases, with 17 bases between. The germline V gene has CDR1 SGHAT and CDR2 FQNNGV. The CDR3 length is 14 residues. This CDR3 is CASSSLRGAVGYTF. CDR3 coding DNA: TGTGCCAGCAGCTCGCTGCGGGGCGCGGTCGGCTACACCTTC.

This clone was recorded many times. The chain has TRBV7-9 and TRBJ1-2; 10 bases match TRBD1. The CDR3 is 16 residues long. Germline CDR1 reads SEHNR; CDR2 reads FQNEAQ (reference sequence). Trimming at V came to 4 bases and at J to 0 bases, leaving 5 bases not matched to a gene. The CDR3 sequence: CASSSGQGIANYGYTF. The CDR3 nucleotides read TGTGCCAGCAGCTCGGGACAGGGGATAGCTAACTATGGCTACACCTTC. Complete variable domain (other parts from reference TRBV7-9 and TRBJ1-2): DTGVSQNPRHKITKRGQNVTFRCDPISEHNRLYWYRQTLGQGPEFLTYFQNEAQLEKSRLLSDRFSAERPKGSFSTLEIQRTEQGDSAMYLCASSSGQGIANYGYTFGSGTRLTVV.

This clone was counted ten times or more. CDR3 sequence: CASSIGPSGGISDTQYF. The DNA for the CDR3 is TGTGCCAGTAGTATAGGGCCTAGCGGGGGGATATCAGATACGCAGTATTTT. The gene calls are TRBV19 and TRBJ2-3; 11 nucleotides line up with TRBD2. CDR1 and CDR2 (germline): LNHDA, SQIVND (reference sequence). The CDR3 runs to 17 residues. The junction had 7 bases not matched to a gene; V was cut back by 1 base and J by 4 bases.

This clone was picked up many times. The DNA for the CDR3 is TGTGCCAGCAGTAGCGATACCACCCGAGAAATAAGACAGGGGTACACTGAAGCTTTCTTT. Translated, it gives CASSSDTTREIRQGYTEAFF. The chain couples TRBV27 to TRBJ1-1, with 8 bases identical to TRBD1. Per germline, CDR1 MNHEY and CDR2 SMNVEV (reference sequence). Trimming at V came to 5 bases and at J to 3 bases, leaving 23 bases not matched to a gene. The CDR3 sequence is 20 residues long.

This clone was seen repeatedly, ten times or more. The germline gene is not matched at one end of the junction; a read error may be the cause. The J gene is TRBJ2-7, the V gene TRBV6-1; TRBD1 agrees at 9 bases. CDR3 size: 13 residues. Per the germline V gene, CDR1 is MNHNS and CDR2 is SASEGT. DNA of the CDR3: TGTGCCAGCAGTGAAATAGGGGGACAGGGCAGGTCCTTC. Amino acid sequence: CASSEIGGQGRSF.

This clone came up many times. The J gene is TRBJ1-3, the V gene TRBV9; 9 nucleotides agree with TRBD1. The germline CDR1 and CDR2 sequences are SGDLS and YYNGEE. V shed 3 bases and J 1 base; nucleotides not matched to a gene: 5. CDR3 length equals 16 residues. The CDR3 DNA sequence: TGTGCCAGCAGCGCCTCGACAGGGGGATCTGGAAACACCATATATTTT. Encoded protein: CASSASTGGSGNTIYF.

This clone was recorded many times. The rearrangement links TRBV2 to TRBJ2-7; 10 nucleotides line up with TRBD1. CDR3 size: 16 residues. V lost 6 bases and J lost 1; bases outside the gene matches: 9. Germline CDR1 reads SNHLY; CDR2 reads FYNNEI. In nucleotides, the CDR3 is TGTGCCAGCAGCAGGGGACAGGGGTCAGGTTCCTACGAGCAGTACTTC. Translating gives CASSRGQGSGSYEQYF.

The sample holds many counts of this clone. The chain couples TRBV19 to TRBJ1-2, with 10 nucleotides matching TRBD1. V lost 6 bases to trimming and J lost 3 bases; unmatched junction nucleotides: 16. Germline CDR1 reads LNHDA; CDR2 reads SQIVND (reference sequence). CDR3 length equals 18 residues. Here the CDR3 reads CASRKGGDRGRVDYGYTF. The CDR3 coding sequence is TGTGCCAGTAGGAAGGGGGGAGACAGGGGGCGCGTTGACTATGGCTACACCTTC.

This clone was counted at least ten times. The rearrangement links TRBV21-1 to TRBJ2-7; the D call of TRBD1 is as the table states it, not checked on the DNA. TRBV21-1 is a documented pseudogene. The CDR3 length is 12 residues. In nucleotides, the CDR3 is TGTGCCAGCAGCGCAACAGGGACCGAGCAGTACTTC. Its protein product is CASSATGTEQYF.

This clone was counted many times. Here the CDR3 reads CASSAGQGTGGYTF. The CDR3 DNA follows: TGTGCCAGCAGCGCGGGACAGGGGACCGGAGGCTACACCTTC. The chain has TRBV7-3 and TRBJ1-2, with TRBD1 matching 10 bases. This CDR3 is 14 amino acids long. The J segment lost 8 bases and the V segment lost 5 bases, leaving 8 bases of the junction unmatched. The germline CDR1 and CDR2 sequences are SGHTA and FQGTGA.

This clone was detected many times. J is TRBJ1-6 and V is TRBV28; 8 nucleotides align to TRBD1. CDR1 MDHEN and CDR2 SYDVKM come from the germline V gene. The CDR3 runs 15 residues. With 2 bases clipped from V and 7 bases from J, the junction kept 4 bases outside the gene matches. The chain's CDR3 is CASSLRTGRNSPLHF. CDR3 coding DNA: TGTGCCAGCAGTTTAAGGACAGGGCGAAATTCACCCCTCCACTTT. The whole variable domain, filled in from reference TRBV28 and TRBJ1-6, reads DVKVTQSSRYLVKRTGEKVFLECVQDMDHENMFWYRQDPGLGLRLIYFSYDVKMKEKGDIPEGYSVSREKKERFSLILESASTNQTSMYLCASSLRTGRNSPLHFGNGTRLTVT.

This clone appeared many times. The chain links TRBV6-5 to TRBJ2-2; tentative D call: TRBD2 (6 bases). The germline V gene has CDR1 MNHEY and CDR2 SVGAGI. V was pared by 8 bases and J by 1 base, with 11 bases between. The CDR3 has 14 amino acids. Here the CDR3 reads CASGLGGNTGELFF. As DNA, the CDR3 is TGTGCCAGCGGCCTCGGGGGGAACACCGGGGAGCTGTTTTTT.

This clone was observed at least ten times. The J gene is TRBJ2-7, the V gene TRBV6-5; no reliable D call. CDR1 and CDR2 from the germline V gene are MNHEY and SVGAGI. V was clipped by 6 bases and J by 5 bases, with 14 bases between them. The CDR3 is 13 residues long. In nucleotides, the CDR3 is TGTGCCAGCAGCCGTGCCCCAGTGGACGAGCAGTACTTC. Its translation: CASSRAPVDEQYF.

In this sample, this clone turned up many times. The rearrangement joins TRBV2 to TRBJ1-1; possible D gene TRBD1, 5 bases. Germline values: CDR1 SNHLY, CDR2 FYNNEI. This CDR3 contains 14 residues. The V gene lost 3 bases and the J gene lost 4 bases, with 12 bases spanning the gap. The CDR3 sequence: CASSDSRGGTEAFF. CDR3 sequence (DNA): TGTGCCAGCAGTGATTCAAGGGGCGGCACTGAAGCTTTCTTT.

There are many counts of this clone. This chain connects TRBV9 to TRBJ1-5, with 9 bases fitting TRBD1. CDR1 SGDLS and CDR2 YYNGEE come from the germline V gene. The ends lost 0 bases at V and 12 bases at J; junction bases unmatched: 10. This CDR3 is built from 15 residues. In DNA, the CDR3 is TGTGCCAGCAGCGTAGAGCGGGACAGGGAAGGGGGCCAGCATTTT. This sequence encodes CASSVERDREGGQHF. Filled out from reference TRBV9 and TRBJ1-5, the complete variable domain reads DSGVTQTPKHLITATGQRVTLRCSPRSGDLSVYWYQQSLDQGLQFLIQYYNGEERAKGNILERFSAQQFPDLHSELNLSSLELGDSALYFCASSVERDREGGQHFGDGTRLSIL.

This clone was detected ten times or more. The J gene is TRBJ2-2, the V gene TRBV5-5; a possible D gene is TRBD2 (5 bases). CDR1 SGHKS and CDR2 YYEKEE come from the germline V gene (reference sequence). V lost 4 bases to trimming and J lost 5 bases, with 15 bases between them. The CDR3 totals 15 residues. CDR3 amino acids: CASSRVARGTGELFF. CDR3 sequence (DNA): TGTGCCAGCAGCCGTGTTGCAAGAGGGACCGGGGAGCTGTTTTTT. Full variable domain (rest looked up from reference TRBV5-5 and TRBJ2-2): DAGVTQSPTHLIKTRGQQVTLRCSPISGHKSVSWYQQVLGQGPQFIFQYYEKEERGRGNFPDRFSARQFPNYSSELNVNALLLGDSALYLCASSRVARGTGELFFGEGSRLTVL.

This clone occurred many times. This chain connects TRBV28 to TRBJ1-1; a possible D gene is TRBD1 (5 bases). V lost 2 bases, J lost 2 bases, and 9 bases lay in between. Germline V gene lookup returns CDR1 MDHEN and CDR2 SYDVKM. The CDR3 extends over 14 amino acids. The CDR3 loop is CASSLKQGNTEAFF. CDR3 in DNA: TGTGCCAGCAGTTTAAAGCAGGGAAACACTGAAGCTTTCTTT.

This clone was picked up many times. The genes are TRBV2 and TRBJ1-4, with TRBD1 matching over 9 bases. CDR1 and CDR2 (germline): SNHLY, FYNNEI. The junction had 5 bases not matched to a gene; V was cut back by 5 bases and J by 7 bases. The CDR3 contains 14 residues. CDR3 residues: CASSSRDRVEKLFF. In DNA, the CDR3 is TGTGCCAGCAGTAGCCGGGACAGGGTTGAAAAACTGTTTTTT.

This clone was detected many times. The chain couples TRBV9 to TRBJ1-2, with D possibly matching TRBD1 (6 bases). Trimming removed 4 bases from V and 6 bases from J, with 13 bases in between. This CDR3 region has 13 residues. The germline V gene has CDR1 SGDLS and CDR2 YYNGEE. The CDR3 coding sequence is TGTGCCAGCAGCTTCGGGACACCGGATGGCTACACCTTC. Translated: CASSFGTPDGYTF.

This clone came up many times. This sequence joins TRBV19 and TRBJ1-5; 12 bases map to TRBD1. The CDR3 is 15 amino acids. V shed 6 bases, J shed 7 bases, and the junction held 7 bases outside the gene matches. The germline gives CDR1 LNHDA, CDR2 SQIVND (reference sequence). CDR3 in DNA: TGTGCCAGTAGACGGGGACAGGGGGCAGGACAGCCCCAGCATTTT. Protein: CASRRGQGAGQPQHF.

This clone occurred many times. The rearrangement links TRBV30 to TRBJ1-4, with D hard to call. The germline gives CDR1 GTSNPN, CDR2 SVGIG (reference sequence). The V end lost 4 bases, the J end lost 8 bases, and 20 bases lay between the germline ends. The CDR3 length is 15 residues. In nucleotides, the CDR3 is TGTGCCTGGAATCCCCGGTCCCTCAATAGAGAAAAACTGTTTTTT. Protein product: CAWNPRSLNREKLFF.